The 28 T cell receptor beta chains given below trace back to one sample, sequenced in a study of human T cells and chemical hapten exposure. Individual cDNA molecules had unique molecular identifiers attached to them by the library. TCRdb reprocessed the reads with MiXCR, giving one entry per CDR3 protein. Among around 120,000 distinct CDR3 sequences listed, less than 10% were seen once. Extraction of total RNA was performed on unfractionated whole blood. The sequenced material came from whole blood. Receptors originate from a human donor in good health. Some clones in this sample may be carry-over from other donors' samples.

This clonotype was seen a handful of times. The CDR3 nucleotides read TGTGCTAGTGGTTTGGTACTTAGACAGGGGTTCGACGAGCAGTACTTC. Its translation: CASGLVLRQGFDEQYF. The gene calls are TRBV12-5 and TRBJ2-7, with 8 bases that match TRBD1. The CDR3 totals 16 residues. Germline loops: CDR1 LGHNT, CDR2 FRNRAP. The ends lost 0 bases at V and 5 bases at J; junction bases unmatched: 9.

The J gene is TRBJ1-2, the V gene TRBV12-3 or TRBV12-4; a possible D gene is TRBD1 (6 bases). The CDR3 runs 13 residues. V was shortened by 5 bases and J by 4 bases, with 11 bases between the two germline ends. The CDR3 here is CASSPGEGYGYTF. The CDR3 DNA reads TGTGCCAGCAGTCCAGGGGAGGGCTATGGCTACACCTTC.

This clonotype was seen only once. The CDR3 region is CASSMGWATEAFF. DNA for the CDR3: TGTGCCAGTAGTATGGGTTGGGCCACTGAAGCTTTCTTT. The chain uses TRBV19 and TRBJ1-1; D is undetermined. Germline V gene sequence: CDR1 LNHDA, CDR2 SQIVND (reference sequence). This CDR3 comprises 13 residues. V lost 3 bases and J 4 bases, leaving 9 bases between the germline ends.

This clonotype turned up a few times. The V gene is TRBV19, the J gene TRBJ2-1; D remains ambiguous. Germline values: CDR1 LNHDA, CDR2 SQIVND (reference sequence). V shed 3 bases and J shed 10 bases, with 10 bases lying between them. The CDR3 is 12 residues long. The CDR3 is CASSILGWEQFF. The CDR3 DNA sequence: TGTGCCAGTAGTATTTTGGGCTGGGAGCAGTTCTTC.

The rearrangement links TRBV7-8 to TRBJ2-3, with 16 nucleotides matching TRBD2. Per germline, CDR1 SGHVS and CDR2 FQNEAQ. With V trimmed by 6 bases and J by 7 bases, 7 bases remained unmatched. The CDR3 runs 16 residues. The CDR3 DNA is TGTGCCAGCAGTGGGACTAGCGGGGGGGCCGCGAATACGCAGTATTTT. Encoded protein: CASSGTSGGAANTQYF.

This clonotype was detected many times. CDR3 bases: TGTGCCAGCAGTTTAGGAGTAGCGGGACGCCACGAGCAGTACTTC. Translating gives CASSLGVAGRHEQYF. The genes are TRBV12-3 or TRBV12-4 and TRBJ2-7; 8 bases fit TRBD2. The CDR3 is 15 residues long. With V trimmed by 1 base and J by 5 bases, 7 bases remained unmatched.

Only a few counts were recorded for this clonotype. The rearrangement uses TRBV7-9 and TRBJ2-7; weak D call: TRBD2 (5 bases). The CDR3 has 16 residues. The V and J ends lost 5 bases and 4 bases respectively, with 21 bases between them. Germline assignment: CDR1 SEHNR and CDR2 FQNEAQ (reference sequence). Here the CDR3 reads CASSPLTGIITYEQYF. The CDR3 nucleotides are TGTGCCAGCAGCCCTCTCACCGGGATCATAACGTACGAGCAGTACTTC.

This clonotype was recorded at least ten times. This sequence joins TRBV6-1 and TRBJ2-3; TRBD1 matches at 7 bases. Trimming cost V 1 base and J 1 base; bases outside gene matches: 8. From germline, CDR1 is MNHNS and CDR2 SASEGT. This CDR3 contains 17 residues. The CDR3 reads CASSEGPGGQGTDTQYF. CDR3 coding DNA: TGTGCCAGCAGTGAAGGTCCCGGAGGACAGGGCACAGATACGCAGTATTTT.

This clonotype was seen many times. The V gene is TRBV20-1, the J gene TRBJ1-4; D remains ambiguous. V was trimmed by 6 bases and J by 5 bases, leaving 13 bases between them. Looked up from germline, CDR1 is DFQATT and CDR2 is SNEGSKA (reference sequence). There are 13 residues in the CDR3. Here the CDR3 DNA reads TGCAGTGCCCCGAGGAGGTGGAATGAAAAACTGTTTTTT. Protein sequence: CSAPRRWNEKLFF.

This chain joins TRBV6-5 and TRBJ1-6; D gene unclear. Trimming shortened V by 0 bases and J by 10 bases, and 16 bases separated the two germline ends. Germline assignment: CDR1 MNHEY and CDR2 SVGAGI. This CDR3 has 16 amino acids. Here the CDR3 DNA reads TGTGCCAGCAGTTACTCGGAGGGAACATTAGGGTCACCCCTCCACTTT. Translation gives CASSYSEGTLGSPLHF.

This clonotype was seen ten or more times. The J gene is TRBJ1-5, the V gene TRBV10-3, with D maybe TRBD1 (6 bases). Trimming removed 5 bases from V and 5 bases from J, with 10 bases in between. Germline loops: CDR1 ENHRY, CDR2 SYGVKD. The CDR3 totals 13 residues. CDR3 protein: CAISTGFDQPQHF. The CDR3 coding sequence is TGTGCCATCAGTACAGGGTTTGATCAGCCCCAGCATTTT.

V is TRBV12-3 or TRBV12-4 and J is TRBJ1-4; no reliable D call. V lost 5 bases and J lost 3, with 13 bases in between. The CDR3 spans 15 residues. The CDR3 bases are TGTGCCAGCAGTCTATTTAAGGGTCCTAATGAAAAACTGTTTTTT. This codes for CASSLFKGPNEKLFF.

This clonotype was observed at least ten times. The CDR3 reads CASSYRDNYGYTF. The CDR3 DNA reads as TGTGCCAGCAGTTACAGGGACAACTATGGCTACACCTTC. V usage is TRBV6-5 and J usage is TRBJ1-2; TRBD1 is a possible D gene (5 bases). CDR1 and CDR2 from the germline V gene are MNHEY and SVGAGI. The CDR3 runs 13 residues. V was cut by 2 bases and J by 2 bases, with 6 bases left in between.

This clonotype was seen a few times. The rearrangement joins TRBV6-1 to TRBJ2-3; D might be TRBD2 (6 bases). This CDR3 region has 17 residues. Germline lookup yields CDR1 MNHNS and CDR2 SASEGT. V was shortened by 6 bases and J by 6 bases, with 25 bases between the two germline ends. For the CDR3, the DNA is TGTGCCAGCAGCCCCTTAACCCCCGGGGCGGGGTTGGATACGCAGTATTTT. Protein: CASSPLTPGAGLDTQYF.

At least ten counts were recorded for this clonotype. The chain combines TRBV18 with TRBJ1-2; 8 bases agree with TRBD1. CDR3 length: 14 amino acids. Germline V lookup: CDR1 KGHSH, CDR2 LQKENI. The ends lost 5 bases at V and 8 bases at J; junction bases unmatched: 10. In nucleotides, the CDR3 is TGTGCCAGCTCAGGGGACAGGAGCCAAGAAGGCTACACCTTC. This gives the protein CASSGDRSQEGYTF. Combining the CDR3 with reference TRBV18 and TRBJ1-2 gives the whole variable domain NAGVMQNPRHLVRRRGQEARLRCSPMKGHSHVYWYRQLPEEGLKFMVYLQKENIIDESGMPKERFSAEFPKEGPSILRIQQVVRGDSAAYFCASSGDRSQEGYTFGSGTRLTVV.

The rearrangement links TRBV27 to TRBJ2-3; D might be TRBD2 (6 bases). V dropped 6 bases and J dropped 0 bases, with 16 bases sitting between them. This CDR3 contains 16 residues. Germline CDR1 MNHEY, CDR2 SMNVEV (reference sequence). The chain's CDR3 is CASSFLTRLSTDTQYF. The DNA of the CDR3 is TGTGCCAGCAGCTTCCTGACTAGACTTAGCACAGATACGCAGTATTTT.

The genes are TRBV4-2 and TRBJ1-6, with D uncertain. The CDR3 runs 16 residues. Germline CDR1 and CDR2: LGHNA and YNFKEQ. V gave up 4 bases and J gave up 10 bases, with 20 bases separating them. CDR3 region: CASSPTQWGNGSPLHF. The CDR3 DNA follows: TGTGCCAGCAGCCCAACCCAGTGGGGTAATGGATCACCCCTCCACTTT.

This clonotype was detected a few times. The chain carries TRBV5-4 and TRBJ2-1; D perhaps matches TRBD1 (6 bases). Trimming shortened V by 0 bases and J by 8 bases, and 12 bases separated the two germline ends. The CDR3 sequence is 14 residues long. Germline lookup yields CDR1 SGHNT and CDR2 YYREEE (reference sequence). The CDR3 loop reads CASSLGSRGYEQFF. CDR3 nucleotide sequence: TGTGCCAGCAGCTTGGGAAGCAGGGGCTATGAGCAGTTCTTC.

The chain recombines TRBV18 with TRBJ2-3; possibly TRBD1 for D (6 bases). Germline V CDR1 and CDR2: KGHSH, LQKENI. The CDR3 runs to 15 residues. V shed 3 bases and J shed 5 bases, with 15 bases lying between them. CDR3 amino acids: CASSPFSDSQDTQYF. The CDR3 region has the DNA TGTGCCAGCTCACCTTTTTCGGACAGTCAAGATACGCAGTATTTT.

This clonotype was seen a handful of times. The chain uses TRBV5-1 and TRBJ2-3, with 9 bases fitting TRBD1. This CDR3 contains 14 residues. V was pared by 2 bases and J by 6 bases, with 4 bases of the junction left unmatched. In germline, CDR1 is SGHRS, CDR2 YFSETQ. The CDR3 loop is CASSFWTGADTQYF. The CDR3 bases are TGCGCCAGCAGCTTCTGGACAGGGGCTGATACGCAGTATTTT.

The rearrangement uses TRBV6-6 and TRBJ2-3; D ambiguous. V lost 5 bases and J 5 bases, leaving 17 bases between the germline ends. The CDR3 totals 15 residues. Germline V CDR1 and CDR2: MNHNY, SVGAGI (reference sequence). CDR3 in DNA: TGTGCCAGCAGTCACCCGACCCGCTGGAAAGATACGCAGTATTTT. Translation: CASSHPTRWKDTQYF.

This clonotype appeared many times. In nucleotides, the CDR3 is TGTGCCAGCAGTGTCCTAGGGGGCGGCAATCAGCCCCAGCATTTT. This gives the protein CASSVLGGGNQPQHF. The chain carries TRBV27 and TRBJ1-5; 7 positions agree with TRBD1. The CDR3 loop spans 15 amino acids. CDR1 and CDR2 from the germline V gene are MNHEY and SMNVEV (reference sequence). J gave up 2 bases and V 5 bases, and 6 bases lay outside the gene matches.

This clonotype was recorded a few times. V usage is TRBV28 and J usage is TRBJ2-7; D may be TRBD1 or TRBD2 (5 bases each). The V gene's germline CDR1 is MDHEN and CDR2 SYDVKM. This CDR3 comprises 15 residues. Trimming pared 6 bases from V and 2 bases from J, leaving 17 bases between. For the CDR3, the DNA is TGTGCCAGCAGCCGACGAGGGGTAGGCACCTACGAGCAGTACTTC. It specifies CASSRRGVGTYEQYF.

This clonotype was counted ten times or more. CDR3 loop: CASSSLPPDREDTGELFF. CDR3 bases: TGTGCCAGCAGTTCCTTGCCACCGGACAGGGAAGACACCGGGGAGCTGTTTTTT. The chain recombines TRBV12-3 or TRBV12-4 with TRBJ2-2; 8 bases are a match to TRBD1. This CDR3 has 18 residues. The ends lost 4 bases at V and 3 bases at J; junction bases unmatched: 13.

This clonotype was observed many times. The chain has TRBV14 and TRBJ1-1, with a weak D call TRBD1 (5 bases). The CDR3 runs 14 residues. Germline lookup yields CDR1 SGHDN and CDR2 FVKESK. Between the trimmed V and J ends, which lost 4 bases and 4 bases, there was a span of 13 bases. CDR3 coding DNA: TGTGCCAGCAGCCCCCTGAGGGGCGGCACTGAAGCTTTCTTT. It codes for CASSPLRGGTEAFF.

A few counts support this clonotype. The chain couples TRBV7-9 to TRBJ2-1; D call uncertain. V was cut by 4 bases and J by 9 bases, with 10 bases left in between. Germline V gene lookup returns CDR1 SEHNR and CDR2 FQNEAQ (reference sequence). The CDR3 is 12 amino acids. The CDR3 DNA sequence: TGTGCCAGCAGCTCCCCATCGGGTGAGCAGTTCTTC. Amino acid sequence: CASSSPSGEQFF.

The table lists this clonotype with a few counts. The chain couples TRBV4-3 to TRBJ2-7; D might be TRBD1 (5 bases). Looked up from germline, CDR1 is LGHNA and CDR2 is YSLEER. The CDR3 is 13 amino acids. Between the trimmed V and J ends, which lost 2 bases and 2 bases, there was a span of 7 bases. The CDR3 reads CASSQTGTYEQYF. The CDR3 DNA sequence: TGCGCCAGCAGCCAAACAGGCACCTACGAGCAGTACTTC.

CDR3 DNA sequence: TGTGCCAGCAGTTCTACAGGGTTGGGTAATTCACCCCTCCACTTT. Translation: CASSSTGLGNSPLHF. The chain is built from TRBV12-3 or TRBV12-4 and TRBJ1-6; possibly TRBD1 for D (6 bases). The CDR3 is 15 residues long. V lost 4 bases, J lost 6 bases, and 13 bases lay in between.